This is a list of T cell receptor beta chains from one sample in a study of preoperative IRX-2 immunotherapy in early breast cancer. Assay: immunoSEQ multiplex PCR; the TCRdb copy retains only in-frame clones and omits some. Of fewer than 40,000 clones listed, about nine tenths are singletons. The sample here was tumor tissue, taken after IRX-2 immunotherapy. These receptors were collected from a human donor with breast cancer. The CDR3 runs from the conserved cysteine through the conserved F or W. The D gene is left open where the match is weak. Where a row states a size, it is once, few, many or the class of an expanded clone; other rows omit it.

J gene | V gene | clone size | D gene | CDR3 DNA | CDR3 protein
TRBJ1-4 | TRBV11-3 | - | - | TGTGCCAGCAGCTTTGATGTCGAACGGAGAAATGAAAAACTGTTTTTT | CASSFDVERRNEKLFF
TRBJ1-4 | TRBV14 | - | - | TGTGCCAGCAGCCAACGTAGGGCTAATGAAAAACTGTTTTTT | CASSQRRANEKLFF
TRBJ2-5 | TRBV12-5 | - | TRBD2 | TGTGCCAGCACGTTGGCGGGAGCTCGGGAGACCCAGTACTTC | CASTLAGARETQYF
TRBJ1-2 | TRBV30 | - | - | TGTGCCTGGACCCAGAGTAACTATGGCTACACCTTC | CAWTQSNYGYTF
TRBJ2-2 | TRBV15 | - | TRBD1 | TGTGCCACGCGGACAGGGAGGCATCCCGGGGAGCTGTTTTTT | CATRTGRHPGELFF
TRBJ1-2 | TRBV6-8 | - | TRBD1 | TGTGCCAGCAGGGGCGGCCCGGGACAGGGGGAATCTAACTATGGCTACACCTTC | CASRGGPGQGESNYGYTF
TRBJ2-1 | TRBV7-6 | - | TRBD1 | TGTGCCAGCAGCTTGGCAGGGGGTTACAATGAGCAGTTCTTC | CASSLAGGYNEQFF
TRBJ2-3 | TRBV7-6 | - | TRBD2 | TGTGCCAGCAACCCGGGACTAGCAACAGATACGCAGTATTTT | CASNPGLATDTQYF
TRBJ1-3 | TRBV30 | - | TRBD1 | TGTGCCTGGAGTGAGTGGACAGGGGGAGGAAACACCATATATTTT | CAWSEWTGGGNTIYF
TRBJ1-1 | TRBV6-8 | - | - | TGTGCCAGCAGTCTACCCTTGAACACTGAAGCTTTCTTT | CASSLPLNTEAFF
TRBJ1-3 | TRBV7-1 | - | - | TGTGCCAGCAGCGTACGGCGAACTGGAAACACCATATATTTT | CASSVRRTGNTIYF
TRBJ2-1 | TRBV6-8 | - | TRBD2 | TGTGCCAGCAGCAGACTAGCGGGGCCCTTCTACAATGAGCAGTTCTTC | CASSRLAGPFYNEQFF
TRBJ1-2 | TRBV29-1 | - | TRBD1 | TGCAGCGTTGTGAAGGGGGCGCATGGCTACACCTTC | CSVVKGAHGYTF
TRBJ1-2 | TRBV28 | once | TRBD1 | TGTGCCAGCAGTCCGGACAGGGGCGACGGCTACACCTTC | CASSPDRGDGYTF
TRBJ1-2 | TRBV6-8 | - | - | TGTGCCAGCATGGGGAGGGGAACAATAGTTAACTATGGCTACACCTTC | CASMGRGTIVNYGYTF
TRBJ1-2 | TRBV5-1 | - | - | TGCGCCAGCAGCTACAGGGACTCGTTAGGCAATGGCTACACCTTC | CASSYRDSLGNGYTF
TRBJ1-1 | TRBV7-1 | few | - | TGTGCCAGCAGCTTAGGACAGAACACTGAAGCTTTCTTT | CASSLGQNTEAFF
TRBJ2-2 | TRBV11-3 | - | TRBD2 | TGTGCCAGCAGCAAGGGACTAGCGACGAACACCGGGGAGCTGTTTTTT | CASSKGLATNTGELFF
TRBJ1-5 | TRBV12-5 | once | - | TGTGCTAGTGGTTTGATGGGGCCGGGCCAGCCCCAGCATTTT | CASGLMGPGQPQHF
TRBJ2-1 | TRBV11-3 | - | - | TGTGCCAGCAGCTTGGGGGCCACCCTGAATGAGCAGTTCTTC | CASSLGATLNEQFF
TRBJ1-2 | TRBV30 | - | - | TGTGCCTGGAGTCTTGGCAGGCGTAACTATGGCTACACCTTC | CAWSLGRRNYGYTF
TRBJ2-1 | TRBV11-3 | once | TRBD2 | TGTGCCAGCAGCTTAGTCACAACTAGCGGGGGTAGTGAGCAGTTCTTC | CASSLVTTSGGSEQFF
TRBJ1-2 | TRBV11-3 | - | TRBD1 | TGTGCCAGCAGCTACGCCGGGACAGGAATCAGCTACACCTTC | CASSYAGTGISYTF
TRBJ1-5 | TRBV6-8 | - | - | TGTGCCAGCAGTTCCCAGGGAACGGTTCAGCCCCAGCATTTT | CASSSQGTVQPQHF
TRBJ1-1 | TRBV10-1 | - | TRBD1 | TGCGCCAGCGGGTCAAGCGGACAGGGAGGGGGATCCACTGAAGCTTTCTTT | CASGSSGQGGGSTEAFF
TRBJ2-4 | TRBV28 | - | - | TGTGCCAGCAGCCCGGCCGGCACCTTAGCCAAAAACATTCAGTACTTC | CASSPAGTLAKNIQYF
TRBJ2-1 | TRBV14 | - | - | TGTGCCAGCAGCCAGCAGATCTACAATGAGCAGTTCTTC | CASSQQIYNEQFF
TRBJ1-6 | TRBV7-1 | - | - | TGTGCCAGCAGCTTAGTAGGCGGCAGAGTGAATTCACCCCTCCACTTT | CASSLVGGRVNSPLHF
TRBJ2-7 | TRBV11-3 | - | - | TGTGCCAGCAGCTCCTACAGGGATTGGCACGAGCAGTACTTC | CASSSYRDWHEQYF
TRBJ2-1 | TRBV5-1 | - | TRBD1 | TGCGCCAGCAGCTCGTCGGGACAGGGCCACAATGAGCAGTTCTTC | CASSSSGQGHNEQFF
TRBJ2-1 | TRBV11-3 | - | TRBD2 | TGTGCCAGCAGCGGGGGACTAGCGGGGCTCAATGAGCAGTTCTTC | CASSGGLAGLNEQFF
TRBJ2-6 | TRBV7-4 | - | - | TGTGCCAGCAGCTTAGGTGGCGAGGGGGCCAACGTCCTGACTTTC | CASSLGGEGANVLTF
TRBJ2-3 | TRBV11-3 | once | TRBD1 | TGTGCCAGCAGTTCCCAGGGGGCGCTCGGCACAGATACGCAGTATTTT | CASSSQGALGTDTQYF
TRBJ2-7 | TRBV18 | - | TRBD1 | TGTGCCAGCTCACCATTCCGGGACAGGGGGCCTAACGAGCAGTACTTC | CASSPFRDRGPNEQYF
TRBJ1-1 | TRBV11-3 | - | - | TGTGCCAGCAGCTTAATTGTGGGGATGAACACTGAAGCTTTCTTT | CASSLIVGMNTEAFF
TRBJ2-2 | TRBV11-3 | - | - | TGTGCCAGCTCCAGGGCGGCGGGGACAAACACCGGGGAGCTGTTTTTT | CASSRAAGTNTGELFF
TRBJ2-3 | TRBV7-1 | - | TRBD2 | TGTGCCAGCAGACCAACCGCGACTAGCTCGGGAGATACGCAGTATTTT | CASRPTATSSGDTQYF
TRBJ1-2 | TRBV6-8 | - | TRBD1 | TGTGCCATCGGAGCCGGGACAGGGGATCATGGCTACACCTTC | CAIGAGTGDHGYTF
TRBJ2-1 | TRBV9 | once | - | TGTGCCACTAACACCAGGCTGAAGAATGAGCAGTTCTTC | CATNTRLKNEQFF
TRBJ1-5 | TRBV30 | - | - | TGTGCCTGGAGTGTGGCGGGACTCAATCAGCCCCAGCATTTT | CAWSVAGLNQPQHF